These 25 T cell receptor beta chains were all obtained from the same sample, sequenced in a study of cytomegalovirus exposure and HLA in healthy donors. Sequencing was performed with immunoSEQ multiplex PCR; in TCRdb, only in-frame clones are kept and a portion is missing. Of 150,000 to 200,000 clones detected, roughly 83% appear once; the ten largest clones hold roughly 1.5%. Sequenced: PBMCs. These receptors came from a woman younger than 30 in good health and CMV-seronegative.

The chain couples TRBV7-2 to TRBJ1-5; weak D call: TRBD1 (6 bases). V was shortened by 0 bases and J by 2 bases, with 8 bases between the two germline ends. The CDR3 contains 15 residues. The germline gives CDR1 SGHTA, CDR2 FQGNSA. CDR3 protein: CASSLATGGNQPQHF. The CDR3 coding sequence is TGTGCCAGCAGCTTAGCGACAGGCGGCAATCAGCCCCAGCATTTT.

CDR3 nucleotide sequence: TGTGCCAGTAGTATATACGGGACAGGGGCGTCTAGCGGCATTCCTTCGGGGACGCAGTATTTT. Translated, it gives CASSIYGTGASSGIPSGTQYF. This sequence joins TRBV19 and TRBJ2-3; 10 positions agree with TRBD1. Per germline, CDR1 LNHDA and CDR2 SQIVND (reference sequence). The J segment lost 9 bases and the V segment lost 2 bases, leaving 26 bases of the junction unmatched. CDR3 length equals 21 residues.

The chain uses TRBV7-9 and TRBJ1-2; TRBD1 is a possible D gene (5 bases). CDR1 and CDR2 from the germline V gene are SEHNR and FQNEAQ (reference sequence). Trimming removed 6 bases from V and 4 bases from J, with 18 bases in between. This CDR3 contains 15 residues. For the CDR3, the DNA is TGTGCCAGCAGACATAGCCCCCAGGGAGGCTATGGCTACACCTTC. Its translation is CASRHSPQGGYGYTF. The variable domain in full, completed from reference TRBV7-9 and TRBJ1-2, reads DTGVSQNPRHKITKRGQNVTFRCDPISEHNRLYWYRQTLGQGPEFLTYFQNEAQLEKSRLLSDRFSAERPKGSFSTLEIQRTEQGDSAMYLCASRHSPQGGYGYTFGSGTRLTVV.

This clone has a count of ten or more. V usage is TRBV5-1 and J usage is TRBJ2-7; D not certain. CDR1 SGHRS and CDR2 YFSETQ come from the germline V gene. This CDR3 has 14 residues. Trimming left V 2 bases short and J 4 bases short, with 13 bases between. The CDR3 protein is CASSFSAGEYEQYF. The CDR3, as DNA: TGCGCCAGCAGCTTTTCGGCCGGAGAGTACGAGCAGTACTTC.

This sequence joins TRBV27 and TRBJ2-3, with D possibly TRBD1 on 5 matching bases. Germline V gene data show CDR1 as MNHEY and CDR2 as SMNVEV (reference sequence). This CDR3 has 14 residues. V lost 3 bases and J lost 1, with 8 bases in between. In nucleotides, the CDR3 is TGTGCCAGCAGTTTTGACAGCCGCACAGATACGCAGTATTTT. As protein: CASSFDSRTDTQYF.

V usage is TRBV9 and J usage is TRBJ1-2, with D maybe TRBD1 (6 bases). CDR1 is SGDLS, CDR2 YYNGEE, per germline. Trimming cost V 0 bases and J 8 bases, with 11 bases left between them. The CDR3 is made up of 13 amino acids. In nucleotides, the CDR3 is TGTGCCAGCAGCGTAGAGGGCAGGGGAGGCTACACCTTC. This gives the protein CASSVEGRGGYTF.

The chain has TRBV27 and TRBJ2-7, with TRBD1 identical over 9 bases. CDR3 size: 14 residues. The J segment lost 4 bases and the V segment lost 5 bases, leaving 6 bases of the junction unmatched. Per germline, CDR1 MNHEY and CDR2 SMNVEV (reference sequence). The chain's CDR3 is CASSDWDRVYEQYF. CDR3 nucleotide sequence: TGTGCCAGCAGTGATTGGGACAGGGTATACGAGCAGTACTTC.

The chain couples TRBV19 to TRBJ2-1; D gene unclear. V was cut by 5 bases and J by 3 bases, with 14 bases left in between. This CDR3 region has 15 residues. The germline CDR1 and CDR2 sequences are LNHDA and SQIVND (reference sequence). This CDR3 reads CASSATGEVYNEQFF. CDR3 bases: TGTGCCAGTAGTGCTACGGGTGAGGTCTACAATGAGCAGTTCTTC.

This clone has just one count. The V gene is TRBV11-2, the J gene TRBJ1-1; tentatively, D is TRBD1 (5 bases). The germline CDR1 and CDR2 sequences are SGHAT and FQNNGV. This CDR3 is 15 amino acids long. V gave up 2 bases and J gave up 6 bases, with 16 bases separating them. The CDR3 loop is CASSLRKGDLAEAFF. CDR3 DNA sequence: TGTGCCAGCAGCTTAAGAAAAGGGGATCTGGCTGAAGCTTTCTTT. The entire variable domain, with the rest obtained from reference TRBV11-2 and TRBJ1-1, is as follows: EAGVAQSPRYKIIEKRQSVAFWCNPISGHATLYWYQQILGQGPKLLIQFQNNGVVDDSQLPKDRFSAERLKGVDSTLKIQPAKLEDSAVYLCASSLRKGDLAEAFFGQGTRLTVV.

This clone was seen a single time. The V gene is TRBV4-1, the J gene TRBJ2-5, with D tentatively TRBD2 (6 bases). The CDR3 is 18 amino acids. CDR1 and CDR2 (germline): MGHRA, YSYEKL. V was trimmed by 0 bases and J by 4 bases, leaving 21 bases between them. DNA for the CDR3: TGCGCCAGCAGCCAAGAGGGGGGAGGAGGGCCGAGAGGAGAGACCCAGTACTTC. It yields the protein CASSQEGGGGPRGETQYF.

The chain has TRBV6-1 and TRBJ2-1, with D possibly being TRBD2 (5 bases). CDR3 size: 12 residues. Deletions cut 8 bases from V and 7 bases from J, with 12 bases between. Germline CDR1 is MNHNS and CDR2 is SASEGT. The CDR3 spells CASWRLRNEQFF. The DNA of the CDR3 is TGTGCCAGCTGGAGGCTGAGGAATGAGCAGTTCTTC.

This chain joins TRBV25-1 and TRBJ2-2; 7 bases are a match to TRBD1. Trimming cost V 7 bases and J 4 bases; bases outside gene matches: 9. The CDR3 is 15 residues long. Germline CDR1 and CDR2: MGHDK and SYGVNS. CDR3 coding DNA: TGTGCCAGCAATGGGGACAGAGGGGCCACCGGGGAGCTGTTTTTT. This codes for CASNGDRGATGELFF.

The chain is built from TRBV11-2 and TRBJ1-2; 9 bases line up with TRBD1. The CDR3 consists of 15 residues. V shed 5 bases and J 3 bases; nucleotides not matched to a gene: 7. Germline loops: CDR1 SGHAT, CDR2 FQNNGV. The CDR3, as DNA: TGTGCCAGCAGCCGGGGGAGACAGGGGGACTATGGCTACACCTTC. Residues: CASSRGRQGDYGYTF.

This chain links TRBV28 with TRBJ1-2; D is unclear. CDR3 size: 15 residues. The V end was cut by 1 base, the J end by 4 bases, with 13 bases between. Germline CDR1 reads MDHEN; CDR2 reads SYDVKM. The CDR3: CASSLSGPGSYGYTF. In nucleotides, the CDR3 is TGTGCCAGCAGTTTATCAGGTCCGGGGTCCTATGGCTACACCTTC.

This chain connects TRBV11-3 to TRBJ2-5; 8 nucleotides line up with TRBD2. Trimming cost V 1 base and J 2 bases; bases outside gene matches: 3. The germline gives CDR1 SGHNT, CDR2 YENEEA. CDR3 size: 15 residues. The DNA of the CDR3 is TGTGCCAGCAGCTTAGGATTAGCGGGGCAAGAGACCCAGTACTTC. Translated: CASSLGLAGQETQYF.

This clone was detected a few times. The chain links TRBV7-9 to TRBJ1-6, with 8 positions matching TRBD1. The trim removed 7 bases at V and 4 bases at J, leaving 9 bases unmatched. Looked up from germline, CDR1 is SEHNR and CDR2 is FQNEAQ (reference sequence). This CDR3 comprises 16 residues. CDR3 DNA: TGTGCCAGCACCCCGCCAGGGGGCTTGTATAATTCACCCCTCCACTTT. It specifies CASTPPGGLYNSPLHF.

The V call is TRBV15, the J call TRBJ2-3, with TRBD1 as a possible D gene (6 bases). The CDR3 runs to 13 residues. V gave up 8 bases and J gave up 4 bases, with 13 bases separating them. The germline V gene encodes CDR1 LNHNV and CDR2 YYDKDF (reference sequence). CDR3 DNA sequence: TGTGCCACCGGGAAAGGGGGATCAGATACGCAGTATTTT. It translates to CATGKGGSDTQYF.

This rearrangement joins TRBV4-1 to TRBJ1-5; no definite D call. Germline lookup yields CDR1 MGHRA and CDR2 YSYEKL. Trimming took off 3 bases at V and 6 bases at J, with 6 bases between the two ends. The CDR3 covers 12 residues. The CDR3 DNA reads TGCGCCAGCAGCCAGCCAGGTCAGCCCCAGCATTTT. Translating gives CASSQPGQPQHF.

The gene calls are TRBV14 and TRBJ1-2; D remains unclear. The CDR3 totals 14 residues. V gave up 0 bases and J gave up 5 bases, with 10 bases separating them. Germline CDR1 and CDR2: SGHDN and FVKESK. In nucleotides, the CDR3 is TGTGCCAGCAGCCAAGATCGTGTGGCTTATGGCTACACCTTC. It encodes CASSQDRVAYGYTF. The whole variable domain, remainder taken from reference TRBV14 and TRBJ1-2, is EAGVTQFPSHSVIEKGQTVTLRCDPISGHDNLYWYRRVMGKEIKFLLHFVKESKQDESGMPNNRFLAERTGGTYSTLKVQPAELEDSGVYFCASSQDRVAYGYTFGSGTRLTVV.

The V and J genes are TRBV4-2 and TRBJ2-7; 8 nucleotides line up with TRBD2. The germline V gene has CDR1 LGHNA and CDR2 YNFKEQ. This CDR3 has 15 residues. The J segment lost 6 bases and the V segment lost 0 bases, leaving 7 bases of the junction unmatched. The CDR3 sequence: CASSQEIAGWGEQYF. The CDR3 DNA reads TGTGCCAGCAGCCAAGAGATAGCGGGATGGGGCGAGCAGTACTTC.

The chain carries TRBV19 and TRBJ1-5; D unclear. The V end lost 6 bases, the J end lost 2 bases, and 17 bases lay between the germline ends. Germline V gives CDR1 LNHDA, CDR2 SQIVND (reference sequence). CDR3 length: 16 residues. The CDR3 sequence: CASRGFRTGGNQPQHF. The CDR3 coding sequence is TGTGCCAGTAGGGGTTTCCGCACCGGGGGCAATCAGCCCCAGCATTTT.

This clone was seen only once. This chain joins TRBV10-1 and TRBJ2-3, with 8 bases lining up with TRBD1. The V gene's germline CDR1 is WNHNN and CDR2 SYGVQD (reference sequence). CDR3 length: 15 amino acids. The J segment lost 0 bases and the V segment lost 6 bases, leaving 5 bases of the junction unmatched. CDR3: CASSRDRSSTDTQYF. CDR3 in DNA: TGCGCCAGCAGCCGGGACAGGTCTAGCACAGATACGCAGTATTTT.

This rearrangement joins TRBV11-2 to TRBJ2-1, with 9 bases aligning to TRBD1. Unmatched junction bases numbered 5, after V lost 5 bases and J lost 0 bases. The CDR3 has 16 amino acids. The germline gives CDR1 SGHAT, CDR2 FQNNGV. CDR3 nucleotide sequence: TGTGCCAGCAGCCAAAAGACAGGGGGCTCCTACAATGAGCAGTTCTTC. Amino acids: CASSQKTGGSYNEQFF.

V and J are TRBV13 and TRBJ1-3, with D possibly TRBD1 on 6 matching bases. The CDR3 has 15 residues. V shed 5 bases and J shed 1 base, with 12 bases lying between them. Germline assignment: CDR1 PRHDT and CDR2 FYEKMQ (reference sequence). CDR3 DNA sequence: TGTGCCAGCAGCCCATACAGGGTGTCTGGAAACACCATATATTTT. Its translation: CASSPYRVSGNTIYF.

This chain uses TRBV25-1 with TRBJ1-2; D gene unclear. CDR1 is MGHDK and CDR2 is SYGVNS in the germline V gene. Trimming cost V 3 bases and J 8 bases, with 10 bases left between them. This CDR3 contains 12 residues. Here the CDR3 DNA reads TGTGCCAGCAGTGAGACGGGATTAGGCTACACCTTC. Its translation: CASSETGLGYTF.